The present T cell receptor beta chain was sequenced within a study of T-cell memory formation after mild COVID-19 listed by TCRdb under 2021. Regarding the complete study: TCR sequence clusters from the two donors were largely donor specific. In two donors, T-cell clones that expanded and contracted after mild COVID-19 were tracked by sequencing TCRalpha and TCRbeta repertoires over time. The cohort was made up of two young adult volunteers, one female and one male, who were previously healthy. The paper's findings and limits, for the study overall: Balanced CD4/CD8 phenotypes were observed for clones contracting from day 15 to 85, whereas a bias towards CD4+ was observed for a second wave of clones expanding from day 15 to 37. Contracting CD4+ clones turned up mainly in the CM and EM memory subsets, whereas EMRA was where CD8+ clones were enriched. SARS-CoV-2 specificity was not confirmed for the second-wave clones peaking on day 37. The detection of some responding clones in pre-infection memory suggests that pre-existing cross-reactive memory T cells joined the SARS-CoV-2 response. The study covered only a couple of mild cases, and larger cohorts including severe cases with pre-infection samples were considered necessary.

The CDR3 runs 15 residues from the cysteine to the phenylalanine. Of the read, only the CDR3 DNA is kept; its 45 bases are in frame from base 1. V was cut back by 0 bases and J by 4 bases, leaving a gap of 13 bases between them. Based on the germline V gene (reference sequence), the CDR1 and CDR2 sequences are LNHNV and YYDKDF. This clonotype was recorded at least ten times. The clone's antigen remains unknown. Qualities for individual bases were not recorded, and no much larger clone is one base off. Sequenced using an Illumina NovaSeq 6000. TCRalpha and TCRbeta cDNA libraries were constructed by 5'RACE with constant-segment primers, with sample barcodes and unique molecular identifiers being introduced. Trizol reagent was used to extract RNA from every sample. Amplification of the libraries took two PCR steps, and the second step added a second sample barcode plus Illumina TruSeq adapters. Libraries were sequenced on an Illumina NovaSeq with 2 x 150 bp paired-end reads. On the study's bioinformatics: Reads were demultiplexed and collapsed into UMI-guided consensus sequences with migec v1.2.7. Using mixcr v2.1.11, UMI consensuses were aligned to TRA and TRB V and J templates and then assembled into clonotypes. Clonotypes were classified as expanded or contracted when called significant by both edgeR and NoisET, with noise models trained on biological replicates. edgeR calls used a false discovery rate-adjusted p below 0.01 and a log2 fold-change threshold of 1. As an exploratory analysis of dynamics, max-normalized trajectories of the 1000 most abundant clonotypes were examined with PCA combined with hierarchical clustering. Separately sequenced CD4+ and CD8+ repertoires were used to assign the CD4 or CD8 phenotype of responding clones. TCRdb reprocessed the public reads (quality trimming at Q25 with fastp, clone calling with MiXCR) and kept in-frame beta chains. Identical CDR3 proteins give one entry, which carries the most common genes and DNA. The V and J calls here are based on TCRdb, not the publication. The sample contains about 47,000 distinct CDR3 sequences, more than 9% of them found a single time. 12% of the sample is held by the ten biggest clonotypes.

Ficoll-Paque density gradient centrifugation was the method used to isolate PBMCs. The receptor's source is an adult woman who had mild COVID-19 (a few samples of this study predate the infection). The sample titles of this study are shuffled in the database, so cell type and time point are left out; the donor was told from shared clones. The V and J genes are TRBV15 and TRBJ2-7, with TRBD2 perhaps the D gene, on 6 matching bases. Sequenced material: PBMCs or a T cell subset sorted from them (not recorded which). The sequenced DNA: TGTGCCACCAGCAGAGATTCGGACCGGGGGTACGAGCAGTACTTC. It specifies CATSRDSDRGYEQYF.